The rows below give T cell receptor beta chains drawn from one sample of a study of blood T cell repertoires in COVID-19. Measured with immunoSEQ multiplex PCR; TCRdb has only the in-frame clones, and not every one. The sample records 120,000 or so clones, about 85% being singletons. Sample: peripheral blood. Receptors were obtained from an elderly woman with acute or convalescent COVID-19. CDR3s include the opening cysteine and the closing phenylalanine or tryptophan. D genes are given only for firm matches. Clone size, where shown, is once, few, many, or a class for clones that have expanded.

TRBJ2-5 | - | TRBV5-1 | TRBD1 | CASSLSGGAETQYF | TGCGCCAGCAGCTTATCAGGGGGCGCGGAGACCCAGTACTTC
TRBJ2-5 | - | TRBV28 | - | CASSSIRVSQETQYF | TGTGCCAGCAGTTCCATCAGGGTGTCCCAAGAGACCCAGTACTTC
TRBJ1-2 | - | TRBV7-9 | - | CASSSDLNYGYTF | TGTGCCAGCAGCTCTGACTTGAACTATGGCTACACCTTC
TRBJ2-7 | - | TRBV20-1 | - | CSASRQGYHEQYF | TGCAGTGCTAGTCGGCAGGGCTACCACGAGCAGTACTTC
TRBJ2-5 | - | TRBV6-1 | TRBD2 | CASSVHSGGPTQETQYF | TGTGCCAGCAGTGTGCACAGCGGGGGGCCCACTCAAGAGACCCAGTACTTC
TRBJ1-1 | - | TRBV6-1 | - | CASSEKGSSNTEAFF | TGTGCCAGCAGTGAAAAGGGGTCCTCGAACACTGAAGCTTTCTTT
TRBJ2-2 | few | TRBV28 | - | CASISGTRAGELFF | TGTGCCAGCATTTCGGGAACGAGGGCCGGGGAGCTGTTTTTT
TRBJ2-1 | - | TRBV9 | TRBD2 | CASSVEASGGREQFF | TGTGCCAGCAGCGTAGAGGCTAGCGGGGGGAGGGAGCAGTTCTTC
TRBJ2-3 | - | TRBV7-9 | TRBD2 | CASRASGPTDTQYF | TGTGCCAGCAGGGCTAGCGGACCCACAGATACGCAGTATTTT
TRBJ1-1 | - | TRBV2 | - | CASSEGGFRKGQRTEAFF | TGTGCCAGCAGTGAAGGTGGGTTCAGGAAGGGGCAACGGACTGAAGCTTTCTTT
TRBJ1-2 | once | TRBV12-3/TRBV12-4 | - | CASTPGGGYGYTF | TGTGCCAGCACCCCGGGGGGAGGCTATGGCTACACCTTC
TRBJ1-2 | - | TRBV2 | TRBD1 | CASRTGTENNYGYTF | TGTGCCAGCAGGACGGGGACAGAAAATAACTATGGCTACACCTTC
TRBJ1-2 | - | TRBV19 | TRBD1 | CAIETGGLSGYTF | TGTGCCATTGAGACAGGGGGATTATCTGGCTACACCTTC
TRBJ2-4 | - | TRBV2 | TRBD1 | CASSESVGQIKNIQYF | TGTGCCAGCAGTGAAAGCGTGGGACAGATAAAAAACATTCAGTACTTC
TRBJ1-2 | - | TRBV6-5 | TRBD1 | CASSPRQGIYGYTF | TGTGCCAGCAGCCCGAGACAGGGAATCTATGGCTACACCTTC
TRBJ1-2 | - | TRBV28 | TRBD1 | CASSPGQGAYGYTF | TGTGCCAGCAGCCCGGGACAGGGGGCCTATGGCTACACCTTC
TRBJ1-1 | once | TRBV12-3/TRBV12-4 | - | CASSLQGNTEAFF | TGTGCCAGCAGTCTACAGGGGAACACTGAAGCTTTCTTT
TRBJ1-2 | - | TRBV4-3 | - | CASSQVAGVGYTF | TGCGCCAGCAGCCAAGTGGCAGGGGTCGGCTACACCTTC
TRBJ1-1 | few | TRBV2 | - | CASSAGMNTEAFF | TGTGCCAGCAGTGCAGGGATGAACACTGAAGCTTTCTTT
TRBJ1-5 | - | TRBV27 | - | CASSLQQGGNQPQHF | TGTGCCAGCAGTTTGCAACAGGGAGGCAATCAGCCCCAGCATTTT
TRBJ1-1 | - | TRBV5-1 | - | CASSLGRGGSSTEAFF | TGCGCCAGCAGCTTGGGCAGGGGAGGGTCGAGCACTGAAGCTTTCTTT
TRBJ1-1 | - | TRBV6-4 | - | CASSVTPGTEAFF | TGTGCCAGCAGTGTAACTCCAGGCACTGAAGCTTTCTTT
TRBJ1-1 | - | TRBV19 | TRBD1 | CASSIEGTGGREAFF | TGTGCCAGTAGTATAGAAGGGACAGGCGGTCGAGAAGCTTTCTTT
TRBJ2-2 | - | TRBV12-3/TRBV12-4 | - | CASSSGTGELFF | TGTGCCAGCAGCTCGGGAACCGGGGAGCTGTTTTTT
TRBJ2-1 | - | TRBV3-1/TRBV3-2 | TRBD1 | CASSQDSTGDYNEQFF | TGTGCCAGCAGCCAAGATTCGACAGGGGACTACAATGAGCAGTTCTTC
TRBJ1-2 | - | TRBV6-5 | - | CASRPTGGGYGYTF | TGTGCCAGCAGGCCGACCGGGGGAGGCTATGGCTACACCTTC